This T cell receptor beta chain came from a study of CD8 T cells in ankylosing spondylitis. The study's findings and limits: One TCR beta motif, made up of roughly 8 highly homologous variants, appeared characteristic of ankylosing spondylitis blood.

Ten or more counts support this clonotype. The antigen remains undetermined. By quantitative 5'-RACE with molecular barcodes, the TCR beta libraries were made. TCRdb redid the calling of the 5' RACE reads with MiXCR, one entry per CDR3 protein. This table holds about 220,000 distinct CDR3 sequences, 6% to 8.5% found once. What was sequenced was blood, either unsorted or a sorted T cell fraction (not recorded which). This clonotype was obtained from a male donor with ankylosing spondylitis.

The CDR3 nucleotides are TGTGCCAGCAGCCTTACTAGCGGGGAAGATACGCAGTATTTT. It translates to CASSLTSGEDTQYF. V usage is TRBV14 and J usage is TRBJ2-3; TRBD2 agrees at 10 bases. The germline V gene encodes CDR1 SGHDN and CDR2 FVKESK. The J segment lost 5 bases and the V segment lost 4 bases, leaving 3 bases of the junction unmatched. The CDR3 covers 14 residues.